The next 9 T cell receptor beta chains were all read from a single sample in a study of blood T cells in healthy people across ages. Combining a sample-barcoded 5' primer with a J-beta primer mix, a second PCR ran for about 6 to 11 cycles. TCRdb passed the 5' RACE reads through MiXCR, listing each CDR3 protein once. The sample consists of approximately 1.5 million distinct CDR3 sequences, 30% to 35% of them appearing once. The sequencing sample was made of blood. The receptors here all came from a woman between 25 and 40 years old in good health.

The V gene is TRBV9, the J gene TRBJ2-1, with D hard to call. V lost 1 base and J 0 bases, leaving 11 bases between the germline ends. The length of the CDR3 is 16 residues. Germline V CDR1 and CDR2: SGDLS, YYNGEE. The CDR3 loop reads CASSVRRAISYNEQFF. The CDR3 coding sequence is TGTGCCAGCAGCGTACGCCGAGCTATCTCCTACAATGAGCAGTTCTTC.

The chain has TRBV20-1 and TRBJ2-7, with D unresolved. Germline V gene lookup returns CDR1 DFQATT and CDR2 SNEGSKA (reference sequence). CDR3 length equals 13 residues. With 2 bases removed from V and 3 bases from J, the gap between germline ends came to 11 bases. The CDR3 loop reads CSARPTSLYEQYF. The CDR3 DNA is TGCAGTGCTAGACCGACCAGTCTCTACGAGCAGTACTTC.

The gene calls are TRBV10-3 and TRBJ2-7; D may match TRBD1 or TRBD2 (7 bases each). The V and J ends lost 3 bases and 4 bases respectively, with 16 bases between them. This CDR3 region has 15 residues. Germline assignment: CDR1 ENHRY and CDR2 SYGVKD. The chain's CDR3 is CAISDPDREGYEQYF. In DNA, the CDR3 is TGTGCCATCAGTGACCCTGACAGGGAGGGTTACGAGCAGTACTTC.

The chain combines TRBV6-1 with TRBJ1-6; D is undetermined. V gave up 7 bases and J gave up 9 bases, with 25 bases separating them. This CDR3 comprises 17 residues. Germline assignment: CDR1 MNHNS and CDR2 SASEGT. The CDR3 DNA reads TGTGCCAGCAACGTTTACCCAGACCCTCCCGGAGGTTCACCCCTCCACTTT. It translates to CASNVYPDPPGGSPLHF.

This clonotype was seen a handful of times. V usage is TRBV18 and J usage is TRBJ2-5; TRBD1 matches 8 bases. The J call is uncertain, as TRBJ2-7 better fits the DNA end. Germline V gene sequence: CDR1 KGHSH, CDR2 LQKENI. The CDR3 loop spans 15 amino acids. CDR3 sequence: CASSLPQGVKDEQYF. The DNA for the CDR3 is TGTGCCAGCTCACTCCCACAGGGGGTTAAGGACGAGCAGTACTTC.

The chain uses TRBV11-2 and TRBJ2-3; D is ambiguous. The ends were cut back, 3 bases at V and 5 bases at J, with 12 bases in the middle. Germline CDR1 is SGHAT and CDR2 is FQNNGV. The CDR3 loop spans 14 amino acids. In DNA, the CDR3 is TGTGCCAGCAGCTTTCCGGGTGGTATAGATACGCAGTATTTT. This translates into CASSFPGGIDTQYF.

About this clonotype itself: Relative to the germline gene, one junction end is altered; a read error may explain this. The chain is built from TRBV9 and TRBJ2-3, with unresolved D. Germline CDR1 SGDLS, CDR2 YYNGEE. The CDR3 loop spans 13 amino acids. The CDR3 nucleotides read TGTGCCGGCAGCTCGGCGGCCGCAGATACGCAGTATTTT. Its protein product is CAGSSAAADTQYF.

CDR3 region: CAISANSGQRNEKLFF. The CDR3 bases are TGTGCCATCAGTGCGAATTCGGGACAGCGTAATGAAAAACTGTTTTTT. The chain employs TRBV10-3 and TRBJ1-4; 7 bases line up with TRBD1. The trim removed 4 bases at V and 4 bases at J, leaving 9 bases unmatched. The CDR3 has 16 residues. Per the germline V gene, CDR1 is ENHRY and CDR2 is SYGVKD.

This clonotype was seen at least ten times. V gene TRBV9 combines with J gene TRBJ1-1; a possible D gene is TRBD1 (5 bases). The CDR3 consists of 14 residues. CDR1 and CDR2 from the germline V gene are SGDLS and YYNGEE. V was cut by 2 bases and J by 1 base, with 9 bases left in between. The chain's CDR3 is CASSVGRENTEAFF. CDR3 DNA sequence: TGTGCCAGCAGCGTTGGCAGGGAGAACACTGAAGCTTTCTTT.